This record concerns one TCR beta chain sequence. The record originates from a study of T cell responses to AZD1222 COVID-19 vaccine. Generated by immunoSEQ multiplex PCR, the TCRdb table keeps only in-frame clones and is missing some. Of fewer than 90,000 clones listed, 85% to 90% are singletons. The junction had 3 bases not matched to a gene; V was cut back by 3 bases and J by 0 bases. Per the germline V gene, CDR1 is KGHSH and CDR2 is LQKENI. The CDR3 extends over 15 amino acids. The chain is built from TRBV18 and TRBJ2-3; TRBD1 aligns across 7 bases. Sequenced material: peripheral blood, taken 28 days after the second AZD1222 dose. The clonotype comes from an adult who received the AZD1222 COVID-19 vaccine. Written as DNA, the CDR3 is TGTGCCAGCTCACCCGACAGGGCTAGCACAGATACGCAGTATTTT. This codes for CASSPDRASTDTQYF.